Sequencing of this T cell receptor (beta chain) was carried out in a study of T cell responses to AZD1222 COVID-19 vaccine. Comments on this clone: Antigen unknown.

Study-wide results and caveats: Mapped onto spike, vaccine-associated CD4 TCRs spanned it and were dominant at 160-218 and 743-854. Repertoires were obtained only post-peak T cell response. Seropositive AZD1222 recipients at baseline numbered only six or seven.

Using immunoSEQ multiplex PCR, the repertoire was profiled, and TCRdb retains in-frame clones only, with some absent. The sample has 150,000 or so clones, 89% seen once. CDR1 MDHEN and CDR2 SYDVKM come from the germline V gene. The CDR3 totals 15 residues. V shed 2 bases, J shed 10 bases, and the junction held 7 bases outside the gene matches. The J gene is TRBJ1-6, the V gene TRBV28, with 8 bases matching TRBD1. The sample in question was peripheral blood, obtained on day 0 of AZD1222 vaccination. This TCR came from an adult in good health. CDR3 DNA: TGTGCCAGCAGTTTAAATGGCAGGGGGCACTCACCCCTCCACTTT. It is translated as CASSLNGRGHSPLHF.